This T cell receptor beta chain was recovered during a study of T cells of healthy individuals. Unmatched junction bases numbered 7, after V lost 5 bases and J lost 5 bases. Germline values: CDR1 SGHAT, CDR2 FQNNGV. The CDR3 runs 16 residues. MiXCR, applied by TCRdb to the 5' RACE reads, yields one record per CDR3 protein. The data contain roughly 87,000 distinct CDR3 sequences, under 20% of them singletons. The rearrangement uses TRBV11-2 and TRBJ2-5; 14 bases map to TRBD2. This receptor was taken from a human donor in good health. The chain's CDR3 is CASSTRTSGGKETQYF. CDR3 bases: TGTGCCAGCAGCACACGGACTAGCGGGGGGAAGGAGACCCAGTACTTC.